The subject of this entry is one TCR beta chain. This clone was seen a few times. Its antigen remains unidentified. The record has no base qualities; no much larger clone is one base away. These data come from a study of vaccination effects on CD4 cells after COVID-19 (dated by TCRdb to 2021 to 2024). Notes on the research overall: Across the study, the median time from the second dose to post-vaccine sampling was 72 days (range 14 to 241). SARS-CoV-2 spike-specific CD4+ TCR repertoires were compared before and after mRNA vaccination in COVID-19 convalescent patients and in infection-naive vaccine recipients. Altogether, roughly 10 COVID-19 convalescent patients and a few SARS-CoV-2-naive healthy vaccine recipients made up the full study. The Oncomine TCR Beta short-read assay on an Illumina iSeq 100 was used to sequence cultures from other donors in the study.

Receptor libraries were prepared by the immunoSEQ multiplex PCR assay. DNA from the cultured and isolated CD4+ T cells underwent TCR beta CDR3 sequencing. In the authors' own workflow: Non-productive TCR sequences were removed and reads were trimmed to the CDR3 region, keeping CDR3s of at least 7 amino acids. Antigen-specific clonotypes were identified using the MANAFEST web app by comparison of expansion in peptide wells against reference cultures. To be called positive, a clone needed expansion at FDR<0.05 compared with the reference and with all other wells, an odds ratio greater than 5, and a frequency greater than 0.1% in two replicate wells. A clonotype was called cross-reactive if it was significantly expanded both in SARS-CoV-2 spike wells and in at least one common cold coronavirus spike condition. CDR3 similarity was assessed by Levenshtein distance using the stringdist R package, and unrooted trees were constructed with ape in R 3.6.1. TCRdb's version of the immuneACCESS table is confined to in-frame rearrangements and falls short of the full clone set. An unresolved V gene accounts for under half of the shortfall where checked; the remainder is of unknown origin. That table gives V, J and clone size, and the DNA gave D and trimming. The sample contains 65,000 to 70,000 clones, roughly three quarters of them found a single time. Clones ranked in the top ten supply about 0.86% of the sample.

The ViraFEST assay stimulated PBMC with viral peptide pools and then used TCR sequencing to identify antigen-specific CD4+ T cell clonotypes by expansion. After less than eleven days of culture, CD4+ T cells were isolated with the EasySep CD4+ T cell isolation kit. Each participant got two doses of an mRNA SARS-CoV-2 vaccine, either BNT162b2 or mRNA-1273. Healthy vaccine recipients had no prior SARS-CoV-2 infection, confirmed by negative nucleocapsid antibodies before and after vaccination. Each well held two million PBMC cultured in IMDM containing roughly 4.9% human AB serum, about 10 IU/ml IL-2 and gentamicin, along with roughly 10 ug/ml peptides. On days 3 and 7, half of the culture medium was replaced with fresh IL-2-containing medium. Each peptide stimulation condition was cultured in triplicate wells unless otherwise noted. Using Ficoll-Paque Plus gradient centrifugation, PBMC were separated from whole blood and then either used fresh or cryopreserved at -140C. The overlapping peptide pools covered the spike proteins of SARS-CoV-2 as well as those of the common cold coronaviruses HCoV-NL63, HCoV-OC43 and HCoV-229E. Genomic DNA was extracted from cultured CD4+ T cells with the QIAamp micro DNA kit.

General conclusions and limits of the study: The study was limited by a small number of convalescent patients, and early post-infection timepoints were lacking. At late post-vaccination timepoints, both infection-induced and vaccine-induced clones showed marked clonal contraction, consistent with waning T cell responses. Among healthy vaccine recipients, nearly all vaccine-induced clones were SARS-CoV-2 mono-reactive, and just 1 of 255 was cross-reactive with common cold coronaviruses.

The receptor comes from a human donor who received a COVID-19 vaccine. Sequencing used CD4+ T cells from PBMCs cultured with HCoV-OC43 spike peptides, obtained after COVID-19 vaccination. In the paper's terms, the cell subset or site label means: HCoV-OC43 spike overlapping peptide pool stimulation.

The DNA sequence is TGTGCCAGCAGCCCCACCGGGGCTGCCTATGGCTACACCTTC. It encodes CASSPTGAAYGYTF. Recombination joined TRBV27 with TRBJ1-2; possibly the D gene is TRBD1, per 5 matching bases. V and J lose 6 bases and 4 bases, and a span of 15 bases separates them. CDR1 and CDR2 (MNHEY, SMNVEV) derive from the germline V gene (reference sequence). The CDR3 runs 14 amino acids, cysteine and phenylalanine included. Only CDR3 DNA remains: 42 bases, in frame from the first base.